Listed below are T cell receptor beta chains from one sample, sequenced in a study of T cells expressing NK-cell markers. From its re-call of the 5' RACE reads, TCRdb lists each CDR3 protein once, without DNA. This sample's clone table lists some 140,000 distinct CDR3 sequences. The sequenced material came from blood T cells: a sorted CD56 or NKG2C T cell subset, CD4+ or CD8+ T cells, or bulk PBMC T cells (not recorded which). The receptors come from a woman between 45 and 65 years old in good health. Both conserved end residues are part of each CDR3.

V gene	J gene	CDR3 protein
TRBV4-1	TRBJ1-2	CASSQGPGQGHGYTF
TRBV25-1	TRBJ1-4	CASRTGSEKLFF
TRBV29-1	TRBJ2-3	CSVEFGGSTDTQYF
TRBV18	TRBJ2-1	CASSPPVAVPTNEQFF
TRBV6-2/TRBV6-3	TRBJ2-2	CASSTRLFTGELFF
TRBV7-9	TRBJ2-5	CASSLFGVQETQYF
TRBV20-1	TRBJ1-6	CSADGTGGNNSPLHF
TRBV27	TRBJ2-1	CASSLINPSFFSYNEQFF
TRBV5-1	TRBJ2-1	CASSQGPYNEQFF
TRBV29-1	TRBJ2-2	CSVYIAGVIGELFF
TRBV5-5	TRBJ2-6	CASTQDRVGGANVLTF
TRBV20-1	TRBJ2-3	CSARDRTTSTDTQYF
TRBV29-1	TRBJ1-1	CSVELFVSEAFF
TRBV14	TRBJ1-3	CASSQDRPRNTIYF
TRBV4-2	TRBJ2-4	CASSVASGRYENIQYF
TRBV4-1	TRBJ2-3	CASSHSGIEYF
TRBV7-9	TRBJ2-2	CASSPGRVDTGELFF
TRBV9	TRBJ2-7	CASSAGTAIDEQYF
TRBV27	TRBJ1-2	CASSPAKNYGYTF
TRBV12-3/TRBV12-4	TRBJ1-1	CASRGLGVVAFF
TRBV7-9	TRBJ1-1	CASSLWESKAFF
TRBV27	TRBJ2-7	CASSLKGWAEQYF
TRBV7-2	TRBJ1-1	CASSTALDWDTEAFF
TRBV27	TRBJ1-2	CASSSRPGQGAYGYTF
TRBV14	TRBJ1-6	CASSSREVHNSPLHF
TRBV7-2	TRBJ2-1	CASSLGALWAGVGEQFF
TRBV12-5	TRBJ2-7	CASGLALRLAGAYEQYF
TRBV11-3	TRBJ2-7	CASSLIWDNYEQYF
TRBV27	TRBJ1-1	CASSLQGIAEAFF
TRBV25-1	TRBJ1-1	CASSGDRGNTEAFF
TRBV7-9	TRBJ2-6	CASSLRTGLGANVLTF
TRBV14	TRBJ2-5	CASSQEGLAGGPGETQYF
TRBV7-9	TRBJ2-1	CASSPLAGGHNEQFF
TRBV27	TRBJ2-3	CASSWGATDTQYF
TRBV5-1	TRBJ2-1	CASSRGFVKRPFYNEQFF
TRBV4-1	TRBJ2-1	CASSGTTGHYEQFF
TRBV4-1	TRBJ1-1	CASSQDRQVLNTEAFF
TRBV12-3/TRBV12-4	TRBJ1-4	CASRDGYEKLFF
TRBV4-1	TRBJ1-5	CASSQFGGEPQHF
TRBV24-1	TRBJ2-1	CATGGGNNEQFF
TRBV29-1	TRBJ2-1	CSVDGLRNNEQFF
TRBV4-1	TRBJ2-1	CASSLPVGQGYNEQFF
TRBV3-1	TRBJ2-7	CASSPDTRVYEQYF
TRBV5-5	TRBJ1-4	CASSNYNGLNEKLFF
TRBV6-5	TRBJ2-1	CASSNGGQIDNEQFF
TRBV24-1	TRBJ2-1	CATSDPYSWGKSYNEQFF
TRBV3-1	TRBJ2-7	CASSQAGQPYEQYF
TRBV29-1	TRBJ1-2	CSALGQGLDGYTF
TRBV14	TRBJ2-5	CASSQDQPREARETQYF
TRBV9	TRBJ2-1	CASSVGPGSYNEQFF
TRBV12-3/TRBV12-4	TRBJ2-3	CASSFRSTDTQYF
TRBV7-9	TRBJ2-1	CASSWSATGNEQFF
TRBV27	TRBJ2-2	CASSEGSTGELFF
TRBV30	TRBJ2-1	CARRAVHNEQFF
TRBV12-3/TRBV12-4	TRBJ2-7	CASSPTSYEQYF